Following are 28 T cell receptor beta chains from one sample sequenced in a study of T cell repertoires and Cas9 in healthy adults. Produced via immunoSEQ multiplex PCR; TCRdb's table is partial and in-frame only. The sample consists of over 11,000 clones, 85% to 90% of them appearing once. Sequencing input: Tregs (CD4+, CD25+, CD127-, CD137-, CD154-) from PBMCs; culture status not recorded. Source of these receptors: a human donor in good health.

The rearrangement uses TRBV6-1 and TRBJ2-7; tentative D call: TRBD2 (5 bases). The CDR3 is made up of 13 amino acids. Trimming pared 4 bases from V and 2 bases from J, leaving 9 bases between. In germline, CDR1 is MNHNS, CDR2 SASEGT. CDR3 sequence: CASSVEEAYEQYF. CDR3 DNA: TGTGCCAGCAGTGTTGAGGAGGCCTACGAGCAGTACTTC.

This chain connects TRBV4-2 to TRBJ2-3, with 8 bases fitting TRBD2. The CDR3 totals 18 residues. Germline V lookup: CDR1 LGHNA, CDR2 YNFKEQ. V lost 2 bases and J lost 2; bases outside the gene matches: 12. The CDR3 loop is CASSQPGGVAGYTDTQYF. CDR3 DNA: TGTGCCAGCAGCCAACCTGGCGGAGTAGCGGGATACACAGATACGCAGTATTTT.

The J gene is TRBJ1-1, the V gene TRBV10-3; D perhaps matches TRBD1 (5 bases). The CDR3 is made up of 13 amino acids. Germline CDR1 is ENHRY and CDR2 is SYGVKD. Deletions cut 4 bases from V and 5 bases from J, with 11 bases between. The CDR3 coding sequence is TGTGCCATCAGTGGGCAGGGAGGGACTGAAGCTTTCTTT. Translated, it gives CAISGQGGTEAFF.

The gene calls are TRBV7-8 and TRBJ2-7, with D perhaps matching TRBD2 (5 bases). Germline V lookup: CDR1 SGHVS, CDR2 FQNEAQ. The CDR3 is made up of 13 amino acids. V gave up 1 base and J gave up 5 bases, with 9 bases separating them. The CDR3 region has the DNA TGTGCCAGCAGCTTAGTGGTCGGGGACGAGCAGTACGTC. It is translated as CASSLVVGDEQYV.

In nucleotides, the CDR3 is TGTGCCAGCAGCCCCCCCAACAAGGGTGAGCAGTTCTTC. It encodes CASSPPNKGEQFF. This chain links TRBV7-2 with TRBJ2-1; D uncertain. The CDR3 sequence is 13 residues long. CDR1 is SGHTA and CDR2 is FQGNSA in the germline V gene. Trimming took off 5 bases at V and 9 bases at J, with 14 bases between the two ends.

V gene TRBV19 combines with J gene TRBJ2-1; the D gene is possibly TRBD1 (5 bases). CDR1 LNHDA and CDR2 SQIVND come from the germline V gene (reference sequence). The CDR3 length is 13 residues. V was pared by 4 bases and J by 8 bases, with 12 bases between. In nucleotides, the CDR3 is TGTGCCAGTAGTAGCCAGGGTGGCTATGAGCAGTTCTTC. It translates to CASSSQGGYEQFF.

The chain has TRBV15 and TRBJ2-6, with 8 nucleotides matching TRBD1. Trimming cost V 0 bases and J 4 bases; bases outside gene matches: 8. Germline CDR1 is LNHNV and CDR2 is YYDKDF (reference sequence). The CDR3 consists of 18 residues. Written as DNA, the CDR3 is TGTGCCACCAGCAGAGATCCGCACAGGGGGGCCGGGGCCAACGTCCTGACTTTC. Amino acid sequence: CATSRDPHRGAGANVLTF.

V is TRBV9 and J is TRBJ2-1; 9 bases line up with TRBD2. Looked up from germline, CDR1 is SGDLS and CDR2 is YYNGEE. V lost 2 bases, J lost 10 bases, and 7 bases stayed unmatched. The CDR3 is 14 residues long. The CDR3 coding sequence is TGTGCCAGCAGCGTCTTGGGACTAGCTAAAGAGCAGTTCTTC. Protein product: CASSVLGLAKEQFF.

V usage is TRBV7-3 and J usage is TRBJ2-1; D is undetermined. Trimming cost V 5 bases and J 1 base, with 12 bases left between them. CDR1 is SGHTA and CDR2 is FQGTGA in the germline V gene. The CDR3 length is 15 residues. CDR3 in DNA: TGTGCCAGCAGCGGTAGTGGGCAGTCCTACAATGAGCAGTTCTTC. Its protein is CASSGSGQSYNEQFF.

The chain uses TRBV5-1 and TRBJ1-1; D gene unclear. Germline CDR1 and CDR2: SGHRS and YFSETQ. The CDR3 extends over 15 amino acids. The V end lost 2 bases, the J end lost 5 bases, and 16 bases lay between the germline ends. The CDR3 region has the DNA TGCGCCAGCAGCTTTGACGTGGGGTTCGTGACTGAAGCTTTCTTT. Translated: CASSFDVGFVTEAFF.

J is TRBJ1-1 and V is TRBV7-2, with TRBD1 as a possible D gene (5 bases). The CDR3 has 16 residues. The germline V and J ends were trimmed by 1 base and 6 bases, with 18 bases remaining between them. The germline CDR1 and CDR2 sequences are SGHTA and FQGNSA. The CDR3 DNA is TGTGCCAGCAGCTTAGTGCAGGGCGCGGGTATGGCTGAAGCTTTCTTT. It yields the protein CASSLVQGAGMAEAFF. The full variable domain, completed using reference TRBV7-2 and TRBJ1-1, is GAGVSQSPSNKVTEKGKDVELRCDPISGHTALYWYRQSLGQGLEFLIYFQGNSAPDKSGLPSDRFSAERTGGSVSTLTIQRTQQEDSAVYLCASSLVQGAGMAEAFFGQGTRLTVV.

This chain links TRBV28 with TRBJ1-1; D is unclear. The CDR3 has 14 residues. With 3 bases removed from V and 1 base from J, the gap between germline ends came to 9 bases. Germline assignment: CDR1 MDHEN and CDR2 SYDVKM. CDR3 in amino acids: CASSLRQTNTEAFF. The CDR3 DNA reads TGTGCCAGCAGTTTGCGACAAACGAACACTGAAGCTTTCTTT.

This sequence joins TRBV19 and TRBJ1-2; D unclear. The ends were cut back, 10 bases at V and 1 base at J, with 7 bases in the middle. Germline lookup yields CDR1 LNHDA and CDR2 SQIVND (reference sequence). This CDR3 is built from 11 residues. For the CDR3, the DNA is TGTGCCATCCCGAATAACTATGGCTACACCTTC. It codes for CAIPNNYGYTF.

The V gene is TRBV5-1, the J gene TRBJ1-1, with D perhaps TRBD1 (5 bases). The CDR3 length is 13 residues. Trimming shortened V by 4 bases and J by 8 bases, and 15 bases separated the two germline ends. Germline CDR1 reads SGHRS; CDR2 reads YFSETQ. The CDR3 DNA follows: TGCGCCAGCAGCCTGGGACCGCCACGGGAAGCTTTCTTT. The encoded protein is CASSLGPPREAFF.

The chain joins TRBV4-1 to TRBJ2-6; 8 bases are a match to TRBD2. J gave up 0 bases and V 4 bases, and 8 bases lay outside the gene matches. The germline V gene has CDR1 MGHRA and CDR2 YSYEKL. The CDR3 is made up of 18 amino acids. This CDR3 reads CASSRDLSGSSGANVLTF. DNA for the CDR3: TGCGCCAGCAGCCGTGATCTAAGCGGGAGCTCTGGGGCCAACGTCCTGACTTTC.

The genes are TRBV11-2 and TRBJ2-7; a weak D match, TRBD1 (5 bases). V was cut by 2 bases and J by 6 bases, with 11 bases left in between. CDR3 length equals 13 residues. In germline, CDR1 is SGHAT, CDR2 FQNNGV. Here the CDR3 reads CASSLKGVAEQYF. The CDR3 nucleotides are TGTGCCAGCAGCTTAAAAGGGGTGGCCGAGCAGTACTTC. Full variable domain (rest looked up from reference TRBV11-2 and TRBJ2-7): EAGVAQSPRYKIIEKRQSVAFWCNPISGHATLYWYQQILGQGPKLLIQFQNNGVVDDSQLPKDRFSAERLKGVDSTLKIQPAKLEDSAVYLCASSLKGVAEQYFGPGTRLTVT.

V gene TRBV12-5 combines with J gene TRBJ2-1; D is uncertain. Germline CDR1 reads LGHNT; CDR2 reads FRNRAP. V was clipped by 1 base and J by 10 bases, with 8 bases between them. This CDR3 comprises 12 residues. CDR3 residues: CASGLAGSEQFF. CDR3 nucleotides: TGTGCTAGTGGTTTGGCCGGGTCCGAGCAGTTCTTC.

V is TRBV4-3 and J is TRBJ2-5; D possibly corresponds to TRBD1 (5 bases). Gene TRBJ2-7 matches the end of the DNA better, so the J call may be wrong. The CDR3 length is 15 residues. Germline CDR1 LGHNA, CDR2 YSLEER. CDR3 protein: CASSQVHGRDGEQYF. The CDR3 DNA sequence: TGCGCCAGCAGCCAAGTTCACGGCAGGGATGGCGAGCAGTACTTC.

The chain recombines TRBV6-6 with TRBJ2-2; D gene unclear. The V gene lost 0 bases and the J gene lost 1 base, with 3 bases spanning the gap. The germline V gene has CDR1 MNHNY and CDR2 SVGAGI (reference sequence). The CDR3 loop spans 14 amino acids. The CDR3 region has the DNA TGTGCCAGCAGTTACTCGTTGAACACCGGGGAGCTGTTTTTT. Translation gives CASSYSLNTGELFF.

The CDR3 sequence: CAWSSQGLTEAFF. The CDR3, as DNA: TGTGCCTGGAGTAGCCAGGGGCTGACTGAAGCTTTCTTT. The chain recombines TRBV30 with TRBJ1-1; D possibly corresponds to TRBD1 (6 bases). This CDR3 is 13 amino acids long. V was trimmed by 2 bases and J by 5 bases, leaving 12 bases between them. Germline values: CDR1 GTSNPN, CDR2 SVGIG (reference sequence).

Of note for this clone: The same CDR3 arises from other DNA sequences in this sample as well. The chain uses TRBV7-9 and TRBJ2-3; 10 bases line up with TRBD2. This CDR3 spans 15 amino acids. The J segment lost 6 bases and the V segment lost 9 bases, leaving 12 bases of the junction unmatched. Per the germline V gene, CDR1 is SEHNR and CDR2 is FQNEAQ (reference sequence). CDR3 loop: CASRSPGLAPDTQYF. The CDR3, as DNA: TGTGCCAGTAGGTCCCCGGGACTAGCGCCCGATACGCAGTATTTT.

Details on this clone: At the DNA level, this CDR3 is encoded by other sequences in the same sample as well. The V gene is TRBV5-8, the J gene TRBJ2-7; TRBD2 matches 8 bases. CDR3 length: 16 residues. J lost 4 bases, V lost 6 bases, and 15 bases had no gene match. CDR1 and CDR2 from the germline V gene are SGHTS and YDEGEE. CDR3 nucleotide sequence: TGTGCCAGCAACCTCTATGGGGGTCGGGAGGGGTACGAGCAGTACGTC. Residues: CASNLYGGREGYEQYV.

The gene calls are TRBV7-9 and TRBJ2-1, with D perhaps TRBD1 (5 bases). This CDR3 comprises 16 residues. Trimming removed 6 bases from V and 5 bases from J, with 20 bases in between. Germline loops: CDR1 SEHNR, CDR2 FQNEAQ (reference sequence). The CDR3 DNA reads as TGTGCCAGCAGGCACAGTGGCTGGACATTTCACAATGAGCAGTTCTTC. It yields the protein CASRHSGWTFHNEQFF. The full variable domain, its missing parts supplied by reference TRBV7-9 and TRBJ2-1, is DTGVSQNPRHKITKRGQNVTFRCDPISEHNRLYWYRQTLGQGPEFLTYFQNEAQLEKSRLLSDRFSAERPKGSFSTLEIQRTEQGDSAMYLCASRHSGWTFHNEQFFGPGTRLTVL.

V is TRBV5-1 and J is TRBJ2-3, with 12 bases aligning to TRBD2. This CDR3 contains 16 residues. In germline, CDR1 is SGHRS, CDR2 YFSETQ. Trimming took 4 bases from V and 2 from J; bases not matched to a gene: 5. The CDR3 here is CASSLRLAGVTDTQYF. The CDR3 DNA follows: TGCGCCAGCAGCCTCAGACTAGCGGGGGTCACAGATACGCAGTATTTT.

This rearrangement joins TRBV29-1 to TRBJ2-1, with a weak D call TRBD1 (6 bases). V was shortened by 4 bases and J by 7 bases, with 14 bases between the two germline ends. Germline-derived CDR1 and CDR2 are SQVTM and ANQGSEA. The CDR3 loop spans 13 amino acids. CDR3 sequence reads: CSVAGESYNEQFF. The CDR3 region has the DNA TGCAGCGTTGCAGGGGAAAGTTATAATGAGCAGTTCTTC.

This clone was observed once. This rearrangement joins TRBV19 to TRBJ2-3, with 7 positions matching TRBD2. Germline lookup yields CDR1 LNHDA and CDR2 SQIVND (reference sequence). This CDR3 comprises 14 residues. With 7 bases clipped from V and 6 bases from J, the junction kept 10 bases outside the gene matches. CDR3 DNA sequence: TGTGCCAGTACCTATCGGGGGGTCACGGATACGCAGTATTTT. Protein product: CASTYRGVTDTQYF.

The chain employs TRBV5-6 and TRBJ1-2; 8 positions agree with TRBD1. V dropped 3 bases and J dropped 4; count of bases not matched to a gene: 8. This CDR3 region has 15 residues. Germline V gene data show CDR1 as SGHDT and CDR2 as YYEEEE. The CDR3 reads CASSWSGQAIYGYTF. The DNA for the CDR3 is TGTGCCAGCAGCTGGTCGGGACAGGCGATCTATGGCTACACCTTC.

V usage is TRBV19 and J usage is TRBJ1-1; D is ambiguous. V was pared by 6 bases and J by 0 bases, with 14 bases between. The CDR3 spans 15 residues. Germline loops: CDR1 LNHDA, CDR2 SQIVND (reference sequence). The DNA for the CDR3 is TGTGCCAGTAGGAAGGAGGTCGGGGTGAACACTGAAGCTTTCTTT. It encodes CASRKEVGVNTEAFF.